The following is a T cell receptor beta chain sequence with its context. Its antigen is not yet known. No much larger clonotype is one base removed from it; base qualities were not supplied. Library preparation was by the immunoSEQ multiplex PCR assay. TCRdb re-hosts the immuneACCESS table, in-frame sequences only. Its copies lack some clones; in the studies checked, an unresolved V gene accounts for under half of them, and the cause for the rest is not known. Across this sample there are about 62,000 clones, with more than 70% seen only once. 2.5% to 3% of the sample is in the top ten clones. These data come from a study of radiotherapy plus CTLA-4 blockade in lung cancer (dated by TCRdb to 2016 to 2019). About the investigation overall: Among enrolled patients, around 18% had an objective response and 25% to 35% reached disease control.

In this study, focal radiation therapy paired with CTLA-4 blockade (ipilimumab) was tested in patients who had chemo-refractory metastatic non-small-cell lung cancer. CDR1 and CDR2 (MNHNS, SASEGT) derive from the germline V gene. Including cysteine and phenylalanine, the CDR3 has 15 amino acids. Left in the record is the CDR3 DNA by itself, 45 bases read in frame from the first base. The junction shows trimming of 6 bases on V and 3 bases on J, and the gene matches do not reach 10 bases of it. General findings and caveats noted by the study authors: Increased serum interferon-beta after radiation, together with early dynamic changes in blood T cell clones, were reported to be the strongest predictors of response. After treatment with radiotherapy and ipilimumab, TCR clones that originated in tumors expanded in peripheral blood.

The chain links TRBV6-1 with TRBJ2-7, with TRBD1 matching 8 junction bases. The TCR originated in a human donor with non-small cell lung cancer who had a complete response to radiotherapy plus ipilimumab. Source: peripheral blood, taken from a patient treated with radiotherapy plus ipilimumab. The sequence in DNA is TGTGCCAGCAGCCCTCGGACAGGGCTCCTCTACGAGCAGTACTTC. Translated, it reads CASSPRTGLLYEQYF.